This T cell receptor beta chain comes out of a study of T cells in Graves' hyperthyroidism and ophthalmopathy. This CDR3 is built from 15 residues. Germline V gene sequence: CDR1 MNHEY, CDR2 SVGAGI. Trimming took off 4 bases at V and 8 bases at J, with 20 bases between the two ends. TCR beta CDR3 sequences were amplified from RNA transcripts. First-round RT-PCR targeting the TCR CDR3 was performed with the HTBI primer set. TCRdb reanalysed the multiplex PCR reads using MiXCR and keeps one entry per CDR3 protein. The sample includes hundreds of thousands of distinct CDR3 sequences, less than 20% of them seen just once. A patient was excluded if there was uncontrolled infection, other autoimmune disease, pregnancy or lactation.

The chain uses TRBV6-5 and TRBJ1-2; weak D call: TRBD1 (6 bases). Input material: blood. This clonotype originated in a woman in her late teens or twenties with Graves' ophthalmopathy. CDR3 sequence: CASSFSARGSRGYTF. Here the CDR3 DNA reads TGTGCCAGCAGTTTCTCGGCCAGGGGCTCGCGGGGCTACACCTTC.